What follows are 7 T cell receptor beta chains derived from one specimen sequenced in a study of T-cell reconstitution after alpha-beta-depleted transplantation in children. Unique molecular identifiers were incorporated into the prepared TCRbeta library. Via MiXCR, TCRdb re-called the PCR reads, giving one row per CDR3 protein. The table lists about 600,000 distinct CDR3 sequences, over 9.5% of them singletons. Sequenced here: PBMCs from the stem cell graft donor, sampled from the stem cell graft. Source of these receptors: a human donor who donated a stem cell graft to a child with acute myeloid leukemia.

V is TRBV7-9 and J is TRBJ2-2; TRBD2 matches 12 bases. Per the germline V gene, CDR1 is SEHNR and CDR2 is FQNEAQ (reference sequence). This CDR3 is built from 14 residues. V shed 8 bases, J shed 6 bases, and the junction held 4 bases outside the gene matches. The CDR3 DNA sequence: TGTGCCAGCCGTCGGACTAGCGGGGCCGGGGAGCTGTTTTTT. Amino acid sequence: CASRRTSGAGELFF.

This clonotype was counted a few times. This rearrangement joins TRBV7-9 to TRBJ2-5, with TRBD2 matching 7 bases. Unmatched junction bases numbered 10, after V lost 1 base and J lost 5 bases. The CDR3 has 16 amino acids. Germline V CDR1 and CDR2: SEHNR, FQNEAQ (reference sequence). CDR3 DNA sequence: TGTGCCAGCAGCTTAGGCCCCGCGGGAGAATCTGAGACCCAGTACTTC. Encoded protein: CASSLGPAGESETQYF.

V and J are TRBV6-2 or TRBV6-3 and TRBJ2-1, with D tentatively TRBD1 or TRBD2 (5 bases each). Germline values: CDR1 MNHEY, CDR2 SVGEGT. Trimming pared 10 bases from V and 0 bases from J, leaving 16 bases between. The CDR3 runs to 15 residues. DNA of the CDR3: TGTGCCACACTACAACGGGGCTACTCCTACAATGAGCAGTTCTTC. This translates into CATLQRGYSYNEQFF.

The chain recombines TRBV15 with TRBJ2-7; 11 bases fit TRBD2. CDR3 length: 16 residues. Germline V gene lookup returns CDR1 LNHNV and CDR2 YYDKDF (reference sequence). V dropped 2 bases and J dropped 4; count of bases not matched to a gene: 7. The CDR3 loop reads CATSRSTSGSRYEQYF. The DNA of the CDR3 is TGTGCCACCAGCAGAAGCACTAGCGGGAGTAGGTACGAGCAGTACTTC.

The sample holds many counts of this clonotype. This chain connects TRBV7-3 to TRBJ2-2; 7 bases agree with TRBD2. Looked up from germline, CDR1 is SGHTA and CDR2 is FQGTGA. The J segment lost 3 bases and the V segment lost 3 bases, leaving 10 bases of the junction unmatched. This CDR3 is built from 17 residues. CDR3 loop: CASSFSGGSQYTGELFF. The CDR3 bases are TGTGCCAGCAGCTTTTCGGGCGGGAGTCAGTACACCGGGGAGCTGTTTTTT.

The sample holds a few counts of this clonotype. The chain recombines TRBV4-3 with TRBJ2-1, with 14 bases lining up with TRBD2. V lost 4 bases, J lost 6 bases, and 5 bases stayed unmatched. CDR3 length equals 16 residues. Germline lookup yields CDR1 LGHNA and CDR2 YSLEER. CDR3 sequence: CASSLGLAGVANEQFF. Here the CDR3 DNA reads TGCGCCAGCAGCCTGGGACTAGCGGGAGTGGCCAATGAGCAGTTCTTC.

This clonotype was seen at least ten times. The V gene is TRBV7-9, the J gene TRBJ2-5; possible D gene TRBD2, 6 bases. The V end was cut by 1 base, the J end by 5 bases, with 14 bases between. Germline V gene data show CDR1 as SEHNR and CDR2 as FQNEAQ (reference sequence). CDR3 size: 15 residues. CDR3 in amino acids: CASSLGTGGSETQYF. The CDR3 DNA reads TGTGCCAGCAGCTTAGGAACTGGGGGGTCGGAGACCCAGTACTTC.